The following is a TCR beta chain sequence with its context. This clonotype was observed a single time. Its antigen is unknown. The junction departs from the called germline gene at one end, perhaps through a read error. This specimen comes from a study of molecular identifiers for immune sequencing clone quantification (dated by TCRdb to 2017 to 2018). General notes on the study: In a replicate experiment, RNA from roughly 20,000 or 100,000 naive CD8 T cells was split into five aliquots, four of which were sequenced. This methods study benchmarked molecular-identifier clustering-based TCR repertoire sequencing (MIDCIRS) and TCR RNA copy counting, using CD8 T cells to do so. What the work shows at the level of the full study, not this receptor alone: Spiked-in Jurkat TCR RNA equivalent to a single cell was reported to be detectable even among approximately 900,000 naive CD8 T cells. When barcode sub-clustering was left out, chimeric consensus sequences inflated TCR diversity, with chimeras reaching as high as 47%. About 3 recovered TCR RNA copies per cell were obtained by modeling, versus about ten by digital PCR, implying a capture efficiency of 30% to 35%. Highly expanded clone sizes could be underestimated because identical TCR molecules may share a barcode. In CMV-specific effector cells, clones with more than 20 RNA copies contained over 97% of molecules, whereas in naive cells such clones contained under 1% of molecules.

The library came from PCR. Sequencing instrument: Illumina MiSeq. Purification of total RNA was performed with the Qiagen AllPrep DNA/RNA kit. Reads from multiple sequencing runs of the same library were pooled before analysis. Regarding the original processing steps: Reads were retained only if the reads had an exact TCR constant sequence, and the retained reads were trimmed to 150 nt and grouped according to their 12-nt molecular barcodes. Reads inside each barcode group were sub-clustered using a 15% Levenshtein threshold, and a quality-weighted consensus sequence was constructed for each RNA molecule. Non-functional sequences were excluded, and lower-count sequences lying one edit away from another sequence were also excluded. Based on fitting two negative binomial distributions, any barcode sub-cluster with under 20% of the maximum read count was discarded. Starting from the raw public reads, TCRdb applied fastp trimming at Q25, assembled clones with MiXCR and retained in-frame beta chains. Every entry covers one CDR3 protein and lists the most common genes and DNA from its rows. TCRdb's processing, not the authors', yielded these V and J calls. The table for this sample lists tens of thousands of distinct CDR3 sequences; around 18% of them were counted only once. The ten top clones hold over 6% of the sample.

CDR1 and CDR2 are read off the germline V gene as SQVTM and ANQGSEA. The CDR3 spans 11 residues, from the cysteine through the phenylalanine. This entry keeps only the CDR3 DNA: 33 bases, framed from base 1. On a BD FACSAria II, naive CD8 T cells were FACS-sorted as CD8+CD4-CCR7+CD45RA+ and collected into RLT Plus buffer. For a sensitivity comparison, a portion of naive CD8 T cell RNA was divided equally between MIDCIRS and a Smart-seq2-style 5'RACE protocol. CD8 T cells were enriched with RosetteSep CD8+ T Cell Enrichment Cocktail and Ficoll-Paque, followed by ACK red cell lysis. The origin of this receptor is a human donor in good health. Some libraries in this study had Jurkat cell RNA spiked in. The rearrangement joined TRBV29-1 to TRBJ1-2; possibly the D gene is TRBD1, per 5 matching bases. The sequencing sample was made of naive CD8+ T cells from blood, with Jurkat cell RNA spiked in. The cell subset or site label, read with the paper, signifies: FACS-sorted CD8+CD4-CCR7+CD45RA+ naive T cells. The DNA is TGCAGCGGGTGGGGGGACTATGGCCACACCTTC. This is translated as CSGWGDYGHTF.